Below, 2 T cell receptor beta chains from the same sample are listed, as sequenced in a study of cytomegalovirus exposure and HLA in healthy donors. Researchers ran the PCR with 60 Vbeta and 13 Jbeta primers. The protocol was immunoSEQ multiplex PCR, while the TCRdb copy is restricted to in-frame clones and leaves out a portion. The sample includes approximately 140,000 clones, 73% of them seen just once. Sample: PBMCs. These receptors all stem from a human donor in good health.

The J gene is TRBJ2-1, the V gene TRBV9; weak D call: TRBD1 (5 bases). V lost 3 bases and J 9 bases, leaving 10 bases between the germline ends. This CDR3 is built from 12 residues. Germline CDR1 reads SGDLS; CDR2 reads YYNGEE. CDR3 loop: CASSASGSEQFF. CDR3 coding DNA: TGTGCCAGCAGCGCCTCAGGGTCTGAGCAGTTCTTC.

The chain has TRBV4-1 and TRBJ2-2; no clear D. The CDR3 is made up of 14 amino acids. CDR1 is MGHRA, CDR2 YSYEKL, per germline. V gave up 4 bases and J gave up 1 base, with 7 bases separating them. The CDR3 sequence: CASSLGENTGELFF. DNA for the CDR3: TGCGCCAGCAGCCTAGGAGAGAACACCGGGGAGCTGTTTTTT.